This T cell receptor (beta chain) was sequenced during a study of blood T cell repertoires in COVID-19. Study-wide background: Whether acute or convalescent, the COVID-19 samples came from the United States, Italy and Spain. T cells, B-cell-depleted T cells, or PBMCs provided the cDNA or gDNA that served as material.

This clone is a singleton in its sample. The CDR3 consists of 16 residues. Looked up from germline, CDR1 is SGHRS and CDR2 is YFSETQ. V lost 4 bases, J lost 5 bases, and 19 bases lay in between. As handled by the study authors: Reference gene primer amplification in the assay estimated nucleated cell counts. Libraries were prepared by immunoSEQ multiplex PCR; TCRdb keeps only in-frame clonotypes and omits some of them. V and J calls and clone size are those listed in that table; D and trimming were worked out from the DNA. The sample includes more than 25,000 clones, 89% of them seen just once. The gene calls are TRBV5-1 and TRBJ2-1; D unclear. Sample: peripheral blood. This clonotype originated in a woman aged 40 to 49 with active or convalescent COVID-19. The CDR3: CASSQNEALSNNEQFF. In nucleotides, the CDR3 is TGCGCCAGCAGCCAGAATGAGGCACTTTCCAACAATGAGCAGTTCTTC.